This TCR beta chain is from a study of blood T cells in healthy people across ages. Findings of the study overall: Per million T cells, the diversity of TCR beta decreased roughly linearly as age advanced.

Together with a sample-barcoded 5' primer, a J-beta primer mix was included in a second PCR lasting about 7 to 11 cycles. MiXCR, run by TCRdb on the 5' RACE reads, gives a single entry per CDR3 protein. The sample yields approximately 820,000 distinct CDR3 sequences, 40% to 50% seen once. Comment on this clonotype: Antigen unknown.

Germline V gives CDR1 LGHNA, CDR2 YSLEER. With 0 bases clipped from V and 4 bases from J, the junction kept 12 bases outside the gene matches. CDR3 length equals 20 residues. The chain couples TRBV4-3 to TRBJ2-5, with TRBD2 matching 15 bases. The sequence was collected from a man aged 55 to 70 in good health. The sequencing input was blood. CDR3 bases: TGCGCCAGCAGCCAAGATCTCTTATCCCGGACTAGCGGGGGGGGAGAGACCCAGTACTTC. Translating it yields CASSQDLLSRTSGGGETQYF.